Detailed here is one T cell receptor (beta chain). This record belongs to a study of patients and donors after allogeneic stem cell transplantation. TCRdb re-called the RT-PCR reads with MiXCR, one entry per CDR3 protein. The table lists 800,000 to 1,000,000 distinct CDR3 sequences, about a sixth of them singletons, with 5% to 6.5% in the top ten. The sequencing input was blood, either unsorted or a sorted T cell fraction (not recorded which). The source is a human donor who was either an allogeneic HSCT recipient or a stem cell or donor lymphocyte infusion donor (not recorded which). It is not recorded whose cells these are; they may come from a transplant donor.

CDR3 sequence: CASSFGGTGSSLHGYTF. The CDR3, as DNA: TGCGCCAGCAGCTTTGGGGGGACAGGGTCCTCACTTCATGGCTACACCTTC. The chain joins TRBV5-1 to TRBJ1-2; 9 bases are shared with TRBD1. J lost 6 bases, V lost 2 bases, and 14 bases had no gene match. Germline CDR1 SGHRS, CDR2 YFSETQ. This CDR3 comprises 17 residues.